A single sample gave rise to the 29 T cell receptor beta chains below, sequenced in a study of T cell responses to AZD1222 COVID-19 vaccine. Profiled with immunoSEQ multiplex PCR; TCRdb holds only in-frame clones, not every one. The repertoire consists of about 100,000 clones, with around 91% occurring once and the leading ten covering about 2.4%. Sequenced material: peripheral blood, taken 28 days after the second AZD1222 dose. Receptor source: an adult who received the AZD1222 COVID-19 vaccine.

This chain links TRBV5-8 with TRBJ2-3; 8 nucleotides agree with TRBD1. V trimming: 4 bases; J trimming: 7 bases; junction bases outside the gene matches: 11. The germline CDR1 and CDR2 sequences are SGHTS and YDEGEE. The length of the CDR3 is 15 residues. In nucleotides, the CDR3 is TGTGCCAGCAGCCCCGGGACAGGTCGATCTTATACGCAGTATTTT. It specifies CASSPGTGRSYTQYF.

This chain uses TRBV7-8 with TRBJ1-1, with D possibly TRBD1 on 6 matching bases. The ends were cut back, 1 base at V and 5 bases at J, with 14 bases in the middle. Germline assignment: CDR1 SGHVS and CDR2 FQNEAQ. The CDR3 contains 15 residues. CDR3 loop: CASSLVGGEKTEAFF. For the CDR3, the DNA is TGTGCCAGCAGCTTAGTAGGGGGGGAGAAAACTGAAGCTTTCTTT.

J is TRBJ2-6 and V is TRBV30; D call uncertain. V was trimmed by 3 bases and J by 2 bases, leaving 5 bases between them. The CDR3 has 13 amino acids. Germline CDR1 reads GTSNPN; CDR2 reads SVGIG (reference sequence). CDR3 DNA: TGTGCCTGGAGCACAGCTGGGGCCAACGTCCTGACTTTC. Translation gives CAWSTAGANVLTF.

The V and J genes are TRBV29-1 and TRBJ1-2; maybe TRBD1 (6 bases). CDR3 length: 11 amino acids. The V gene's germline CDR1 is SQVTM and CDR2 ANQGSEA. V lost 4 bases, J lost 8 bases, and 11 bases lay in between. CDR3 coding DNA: TGCAGCGTTGGGGTAGGGGGAGGCTACACCTTC. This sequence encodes CSVGVGGGYTF.

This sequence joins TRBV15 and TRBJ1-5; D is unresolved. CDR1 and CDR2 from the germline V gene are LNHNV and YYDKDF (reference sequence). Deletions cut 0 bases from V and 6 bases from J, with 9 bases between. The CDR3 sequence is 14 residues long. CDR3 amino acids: CATSRDLKGQPQHF. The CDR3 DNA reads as TGTGCCACCAGCAGAGACCTAAAAGGTCAGCCCCAGCATTTT.

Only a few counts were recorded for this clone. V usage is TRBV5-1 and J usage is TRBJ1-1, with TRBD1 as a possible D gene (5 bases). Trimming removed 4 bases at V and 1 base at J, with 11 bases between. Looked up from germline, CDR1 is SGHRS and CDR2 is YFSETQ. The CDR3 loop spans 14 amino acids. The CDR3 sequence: CASSPQATNTEAFF. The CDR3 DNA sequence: TGCGCCAGCAGCCCACAGGCGACGAACACTGAAGCTTTCTTT.

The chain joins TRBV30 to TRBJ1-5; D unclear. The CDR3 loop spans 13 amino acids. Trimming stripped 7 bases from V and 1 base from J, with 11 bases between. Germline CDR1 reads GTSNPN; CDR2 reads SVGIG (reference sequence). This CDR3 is CASSLGSNQPQHF. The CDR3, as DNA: TGTGCCTCTTCCTTGGGGAGCAATCAGCCCCAGCATTTT.

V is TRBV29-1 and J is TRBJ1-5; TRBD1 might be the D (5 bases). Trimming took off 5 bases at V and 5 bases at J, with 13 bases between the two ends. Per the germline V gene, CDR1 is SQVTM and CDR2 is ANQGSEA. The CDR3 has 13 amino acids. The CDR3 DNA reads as TGCAGCGTTTCCGGGACGCAAGATCAGCCCCAGCATTTT. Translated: CSVSGTQDQPQHF.

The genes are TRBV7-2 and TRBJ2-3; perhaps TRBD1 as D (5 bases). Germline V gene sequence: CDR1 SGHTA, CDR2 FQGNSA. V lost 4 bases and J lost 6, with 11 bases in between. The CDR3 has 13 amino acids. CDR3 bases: TGTGCCAGCAGCTCCGGTGGACACGATACGCAGTATTTT. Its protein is CASSSGGHDTQYF.

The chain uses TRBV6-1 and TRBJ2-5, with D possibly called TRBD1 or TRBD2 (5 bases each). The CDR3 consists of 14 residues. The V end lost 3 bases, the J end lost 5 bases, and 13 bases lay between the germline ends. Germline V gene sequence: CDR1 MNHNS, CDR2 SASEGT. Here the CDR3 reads CASSEGTDRETQYF. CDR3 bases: TGTGCCAGCAGTGAGGGGACGGATCGCGAGACCCAGTACTTC.

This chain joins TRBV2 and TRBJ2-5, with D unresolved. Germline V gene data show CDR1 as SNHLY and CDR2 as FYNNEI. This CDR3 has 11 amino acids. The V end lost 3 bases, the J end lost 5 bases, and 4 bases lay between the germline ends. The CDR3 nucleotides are TGTGCCAGCAGTGAGGGTGAGACCCAGTACTTC. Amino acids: CASSEGETQYF.

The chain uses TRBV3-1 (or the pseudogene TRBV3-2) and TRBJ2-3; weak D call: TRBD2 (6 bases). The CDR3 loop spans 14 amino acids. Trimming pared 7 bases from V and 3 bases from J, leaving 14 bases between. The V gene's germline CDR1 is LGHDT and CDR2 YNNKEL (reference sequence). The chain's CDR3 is CASTRGVFTDTQYF. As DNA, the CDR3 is TGTGCCAGCACCCGCGGGGTTTTTACAGATACGCAGTATTTT.

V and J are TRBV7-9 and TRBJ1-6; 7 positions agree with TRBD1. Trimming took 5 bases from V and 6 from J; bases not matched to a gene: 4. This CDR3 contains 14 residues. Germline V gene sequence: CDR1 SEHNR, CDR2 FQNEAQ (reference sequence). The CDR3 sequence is CASSRGQTNSPLHF. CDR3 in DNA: TGTGCCAGCAGCCGGGGACAGACTAATTCACCCCTCCACTTT.

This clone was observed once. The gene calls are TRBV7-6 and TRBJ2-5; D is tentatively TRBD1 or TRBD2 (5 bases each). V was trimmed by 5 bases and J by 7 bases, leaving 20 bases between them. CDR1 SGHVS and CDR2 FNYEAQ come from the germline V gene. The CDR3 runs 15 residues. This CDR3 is CASSPRGPDLGTQYF. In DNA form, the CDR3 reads TGTGCCAGCAGCCCACGGGGCCCAGACTTGGGGACCCAGTACTTC.

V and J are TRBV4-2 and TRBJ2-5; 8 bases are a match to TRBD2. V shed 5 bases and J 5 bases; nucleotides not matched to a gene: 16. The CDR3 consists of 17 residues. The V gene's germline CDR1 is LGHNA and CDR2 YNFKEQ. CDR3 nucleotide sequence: TGTGCCAGCAGCGCCACGAACATAGCGGGGTTGGGGGAGACCCAGTACTTC. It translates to CASSATNIAGLGETQYF.

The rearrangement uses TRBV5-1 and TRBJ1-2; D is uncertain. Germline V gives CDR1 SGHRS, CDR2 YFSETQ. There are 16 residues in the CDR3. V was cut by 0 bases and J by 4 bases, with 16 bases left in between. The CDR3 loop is CASSLESGPSVYGYTF. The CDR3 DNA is TGCGCCAGCAGCTTGGAGTCAGGCCCTTCGGTCTATGGCTACACCTTC. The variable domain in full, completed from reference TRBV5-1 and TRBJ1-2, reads KAGVTQTPRYLIKTRGQQVTLSCSPISGHRSVSWYQQTPGQGLQFLFEYFSETQRNKGNFPGRFSGRQFSNSRSEMNVSTLELGDSALYLCASSLESGPSVYGYTFGSGTRLTVV.

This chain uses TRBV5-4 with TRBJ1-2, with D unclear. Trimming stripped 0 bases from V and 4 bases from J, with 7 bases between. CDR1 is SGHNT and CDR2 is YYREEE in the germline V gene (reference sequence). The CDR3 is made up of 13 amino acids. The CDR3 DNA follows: TGTGCCAGCAGCTTGGACGGATCCTATGGCTACACCTTC. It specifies CASSLDGSYGYTF.

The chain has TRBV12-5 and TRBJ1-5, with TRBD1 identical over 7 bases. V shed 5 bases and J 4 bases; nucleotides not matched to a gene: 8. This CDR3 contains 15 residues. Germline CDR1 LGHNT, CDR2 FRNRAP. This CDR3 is CASGTPRDRNQPQHF. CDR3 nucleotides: TGTGCTAGTGGTACCCCCCGGGACAGAAATCAGCCCCAGCATTTT.

CDR3 sequence (DNA): TGTGCCAGCAGCTGGGACAGCTCCACAGATACGCAGTATTTT. This translates into CASSWDSSTDTQYF. The chain couples TRBV5-4 to TRBJ2-3, with 7 bases that match TRBD1. V lost 3 bases, J lost 2 bases, and 3 bases stayed unmatched. Germline V gene lookup returns CDR1 SGHNT and CDR2 YYREEE (reference sequence). The length of the CDR3 is 14 residues. The whole variable domain, remainder taken from reference TRBV5-4 and TRBJ2-3, is ETGVTQSPTHLIKTRGQQVTLRCSSQSGHNTVSWYQQALGQGPQFIFQYYREEENGRGNFPPRFSGLQFPNYSSELNVNALELDDSALYLCASSWDSSTDTQYFGPGTRLTVL.

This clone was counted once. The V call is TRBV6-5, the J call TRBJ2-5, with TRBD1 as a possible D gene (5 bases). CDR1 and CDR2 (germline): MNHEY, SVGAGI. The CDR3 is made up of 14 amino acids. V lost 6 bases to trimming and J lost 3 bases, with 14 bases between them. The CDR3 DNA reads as TGTGCCAGCAGGATTCAGGGTCGTAAAGAGACCCAGTACTTC. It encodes CASRIQGRKETQYF.

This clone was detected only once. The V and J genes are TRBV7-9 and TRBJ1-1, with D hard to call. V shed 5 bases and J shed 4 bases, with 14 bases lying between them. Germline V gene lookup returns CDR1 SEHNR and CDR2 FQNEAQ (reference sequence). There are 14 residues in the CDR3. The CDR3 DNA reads TGTGCCAGCAGCCTCGCCGGAGGTGGCACTGAAGCTTTCTTT. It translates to CASSLAGGGTEAFF.

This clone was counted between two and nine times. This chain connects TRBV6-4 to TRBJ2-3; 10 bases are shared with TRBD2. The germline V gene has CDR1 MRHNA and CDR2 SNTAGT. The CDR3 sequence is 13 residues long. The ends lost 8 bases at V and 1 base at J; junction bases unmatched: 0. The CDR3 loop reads CASGTSGTDTQYF. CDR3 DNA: TGTGCCAGCGGGACTAGCGGCACAGATACGCAGTATTTT.

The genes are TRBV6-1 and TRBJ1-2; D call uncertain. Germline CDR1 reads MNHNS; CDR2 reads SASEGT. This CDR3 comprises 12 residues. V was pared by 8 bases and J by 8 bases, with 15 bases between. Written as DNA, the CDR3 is TGTGCCAGCCGTCCGGGGTCCGAGGGCTACACCTTC. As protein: CASRPGSEGYTF.

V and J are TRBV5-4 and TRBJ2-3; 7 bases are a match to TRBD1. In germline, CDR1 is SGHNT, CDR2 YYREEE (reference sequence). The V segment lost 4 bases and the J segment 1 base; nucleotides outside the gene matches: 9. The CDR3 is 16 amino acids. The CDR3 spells CASSPGRDSRTDTQYF. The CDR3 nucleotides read TGTGCCAGCAGCCCTGGCCGGGACAGCCGCACAGATACGCAGTATTTT. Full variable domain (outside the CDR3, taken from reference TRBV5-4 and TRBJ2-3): ETGVTQSPTHLIKTRGQQVTLRCSSQSGHNTVSWYQQALGQGPQFIFQYYREEENGRGNFPPRFSGLQFPNYSSELNVNALELDDSALYLCASSPGRDSRTDTQYFGPGTRLTVL.

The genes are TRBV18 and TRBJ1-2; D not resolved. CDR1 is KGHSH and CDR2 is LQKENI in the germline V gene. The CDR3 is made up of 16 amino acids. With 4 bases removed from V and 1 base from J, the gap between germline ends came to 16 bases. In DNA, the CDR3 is TGTGCCAGCTCACTGCCGCCGGGATGGGATAACTATGGCTACACCTTC. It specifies CASSLPPGWDNYGYTF.

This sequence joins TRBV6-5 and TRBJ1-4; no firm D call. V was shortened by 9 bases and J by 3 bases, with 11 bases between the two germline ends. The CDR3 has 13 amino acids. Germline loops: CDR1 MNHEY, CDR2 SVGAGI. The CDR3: CASGFGPNEKLFF. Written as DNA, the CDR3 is TGTGCCAGTGGGTTCGGGCCTAATGAAAAACTGTTTTTT.

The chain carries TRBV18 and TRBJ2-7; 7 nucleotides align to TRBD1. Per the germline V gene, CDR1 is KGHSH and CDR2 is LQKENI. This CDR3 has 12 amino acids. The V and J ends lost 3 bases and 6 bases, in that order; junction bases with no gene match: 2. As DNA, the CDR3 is TGTGCCAGCTCACCGGGACAGACCGAGCAGTACTTC. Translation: CASSPGQTEQYF.

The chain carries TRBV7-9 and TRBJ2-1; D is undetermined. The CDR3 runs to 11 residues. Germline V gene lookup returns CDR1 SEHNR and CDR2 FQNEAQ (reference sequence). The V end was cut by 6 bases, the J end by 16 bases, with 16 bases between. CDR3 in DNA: TGTGCCAGCAGTACCGGACCCCAGAGTTTCTTC. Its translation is CASSTGPQSFF.

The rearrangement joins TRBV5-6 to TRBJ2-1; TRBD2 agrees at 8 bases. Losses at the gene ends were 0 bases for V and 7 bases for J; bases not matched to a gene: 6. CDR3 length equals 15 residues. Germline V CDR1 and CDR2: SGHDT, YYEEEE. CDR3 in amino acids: CASSLVGSSGNEQFF. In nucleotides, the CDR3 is TGTGCCAGCAGCTTGGTAGGGTCTAGCGGGAATGAGCAGTTCTTC.